This TCR beta chain was profiled in a study of T-cell reconstitution after alpha-beta-depleted transplantation in children. The CDR3 runs to 15 residues. Germline CDR1 and CDR2: SGHNT and YYREEE (reference sequence). Trimming pared 0 bases from V and 3 bases from J, leaving 13 bases between. Preparation of the TCRbeta library involved a method that used unique molecular identifiers. Via MiXCR, TCRdb re-called the PCR reads, giving one row per CDR3 protein. Of around 93,000 distinct CDR3 sequences in the sample, approximately 8.4% were seen once. Ten or more counts support this clonotype. The sequence was collected from a human donor who donated a stem cell graft to a child with congenital amegakaryocytic thrombocytopenia. The chain carries TRBV5-4 and TRBJ2-7; D is possibly TRBD1 (6 bases). The specimen was PBMCs from the stem cell graft donor, collected from the stem cell graft. The CDR3 bases are TGTGCCAGCAGCTTGGCCCCGGGACAAGGCTACGAGCAGTACTTC. Its translation: CASSLAPGQGYEQYF.